This T cell receptor (beta chain) was profiled in a study of post-analysis software for immune sequencing data. The table lists this clonotype with a few counts. Its antigen is unidentified. Findings and caveats of the study: Controls had lower frequencies than patients of 4 or 5 TRBV segments, which included TRBV5-6, TRBV5-1 and TRBV20-1. The normalized Chao1 diversity of multiple sclerosis patients was significantly lower than that of controls.

Sequencing libraries made from TCR beta cDNA carried unique molecular identifiers. MiXCR, applied by TCRdb to the PCR reads, yields one record per CDR3 protein. The sample carries about 770,000 distinct CDR3 sequences, about half recorded once. The CDR3 loop spans 14 amino acids. The V end was cut by 3 bases, the J end by 5 bases, with 16 bases between. Germline V gene lookup returns CDR1 DFQATT and CDR2 SNEGSKA (reference sequence). The origin of this receptor is a girl aged 10-17 years with multiple sclerosis. The V call is TRBV20-1, the J call TRBJ2-5; tentatively, D is TRBD1 or TRBD2 (6 bases each). The sequencing sample was made of blood. The CDR3 coding sequence is TGCAGTGCTAGGGTCCCGGGGGCGCGGGAGACCCAGTACTTC. It yields the protein CSARVPGARETQYF.